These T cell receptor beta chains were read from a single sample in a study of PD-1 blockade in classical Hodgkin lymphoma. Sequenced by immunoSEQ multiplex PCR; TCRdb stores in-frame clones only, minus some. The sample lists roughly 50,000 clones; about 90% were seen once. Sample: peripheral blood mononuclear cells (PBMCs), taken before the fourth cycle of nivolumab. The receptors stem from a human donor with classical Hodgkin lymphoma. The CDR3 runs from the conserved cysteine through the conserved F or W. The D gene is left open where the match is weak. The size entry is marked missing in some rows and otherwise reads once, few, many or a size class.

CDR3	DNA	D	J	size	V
CASSQGLARTDTQYF	TGTGCCAGCTCCCAAGGACTAGCGCGCACAGATACGCAGTATTTT	TRBD2	TRBJ2-3	-	TRBV7-3
CASSLTGIEAFF	TGTGCCAGCAGCTTAACGGGGATTGAAGCTTTCTTT	-	TRBJ1-1	-	TRBV11-2
CASSPSSGQTSYEQYF	TGTGCCAGCAGTCCATCGTCGGGACAGACTTCCTACGAGCAGTACTTC	TRBD1	TRBJ2-7	-	TRBV27
CSASGRNEQYF	TGCAGTGCTAGCGGGAGAAACGAGCAGTACTTC	-	TRBJ2-7	-	TRBV20-1
CASSLRDPYEQYF	TGTGCCAGCAGTTTGAGGGATCCCTACGAGCAGTACTTC	-	TRBJ2-7	-	TRBV27
CASSASGIPLDEQYF	TGCGCCAGCAGTGCTAGCGGGATACCCCTCGACGAGCAGTACTTC	TRBD2	TRBJ2-7	-	TRBV10-1
CASSLTGREQYF	TGTGCCAGCAGCTTGACAGGGCGCGAGCAGTACTTC	-	TRBJ2-7	-	TRBV5-5
CASSLYTRNYGYTF	TGTGCCAGCAGCTTGTACACCAGAAACTATGGCTACACCTTC	-	TRBJ1-2	-	TRBV7-2
CASSLSGGETQYF	TGTGCCAGCAGTTTATCGGGTGGAGAGACCCAGTACTTC	-	TRBJ2-5	-	TRBV27
CASSLSGPQETQYF	TGCGCCAGCAGCTTGAGCGGGCCCCAAGAGACCCAGTACTTC	-	TRBJ2-5	-	TRBV5-1
CASSRGQLISYEQYF	TGTGCCAGCAGCAGAGGACAGCTTATCTCCTACGAGCAGTACTTC	-	TRBJ2-7	-	TRBV5-4
CASSLKGQRYGYTF	TGTGCCAGCAGTTTAAAAGGACAGAGGTATGGCTACACCTTC	-	TRBJ1-2	-	TRBV27
CASDPAPAGKWAGELFF	TGTGCTAGCGACCCAGCCCCCGCAGGGAAGTGGGCCGGGGAGCTGTTTTTT	-	TRBJ2-2	-	TRBV7-7
CASSPGVETQYF	TGTGCCAGCTCACCGGGCGTAGAGACCCAGTACTTC	-	TRBJ2-5	-	TRBV18
CASSFEVAGELFF	TGTGCCAGCAGCTTCGAGGTTGCCGGGGAGCTGTTTTTT	-	TRBJ2-2	-	TRBV13
CAAGTPRFGEQYF	TGTGCCGCCGGTACACCCAGATTCGGCGAGCAGTACTTC	-	TRBJ2-7	-	TRBV6-5
CASSIWGSGANVLTF	TGTGCCAGTAGTATTTGGGGGTCTGGGGCCAACGTCCTGACTTTC	-	TRBJ2-6	-	TRBV19
CASGQQGPLDGYTF	TGTGCTAGTGGTCAACAGGGCCCCCTGGATGGCTACACCTTC	-	TRBJ1-2	-	TRBV12-5
CASSLGGRDSGANVLTF	TGTGCCAGCAGCTTAGGGGGGAGGGACTCTGGGGCCAACGTCCTGACTTTC	TRBD2	TRBJ2-6	-	TRBV7-9
CATRDNSNQPQHF	TGTGCCACAAGGGACAATAGCAATCAGCCCCAGCATTTT	-	TRBJ1-5	-	TRBV6-1
CATSSGTRDTQYF	TGTGCCACCAGCAGCGGGACTAGAGATACGCAGTATTTT	TRBD2	TRBJ2-3	once	TRBV15
CASALGTSGNYEQYF	TGTGCCAGTGCCCTTGGGACTAGCGGGAACTACGAGCAGTACTTC	TRBD2	TRBJ2-7	-	TRBV27
CASSSDSPYEQYF	TGCGCCAGCAGCTCTGACAGCCCCTACGAGCAGTACTTC	-	TRBJ2-7	-	TRBV5-1
CASNFGGRNTEAFF	TGTGCCAGCAATTTCGGGGGGCGGAACACTGAAGCTTTCTTT	-	TRBJ1-1	-	TRBV2
CASSADEDGYTF	TGTGCCAGTAGTGCGGACGAGGATGGCTACACCTTC	-	TRBJ1-2	few	TRBV19
CASSQDPGTYNEQFF	TGCGCCAGCAGCCAAGATCCCGGGACCTACAATGAGCAGTTCTTC	-	TRBJ2-1	-	TRBV4-1
CAWRRTVGNTIYF	TGTGCCTGGAGGCGGACCGTCGGAAACACCATATATTTT	-	TRBJ1-3	-	TRBV30
CATSPGQNTEAFF	TGTGCCACTTCCCCGGGACAGAACACTGAAGCTTTCTTT	-	TRBJ1-1	-	TRBV6-5
CASSSLAGGGETQYF	TGTGCCAGTAGTTCACTAGCGGGAGGGGGAGAGACCCAGTACTTC	TRBD2	TRBJ2-5	-	TRBV19
CASSLIGSGTSYEQYF	TGTGCCAGCAGTTTAATTGGTAGCGGGACAAGTTACGAGCAGTACTTC	TRBD2	TRBJ2-7	-	TRBV27